Each of the 23 T cell receptor beta chains below was sequenced from the same sample in a study of blood T cell repertoires in COVID-19 (dated by TCRdb to 2020 to 2022). The method was the immunoSEQ multiplex PCR assay. Here the immuneACCESS table is served through TCRdb, limited to in-frame sequences with V and J called. Missing clones are a known gap in these copies; in checked studies unresolved V genes cover under half, and the rest lacks a known reason. The table for this sample lists roughly 120,000 clones; more than 70% of them were counted only once. The ten most abundant clones make up 5.5% of the sample. Sequencing was carried out using peripheral blood. The receptor source for this set is a woman in her sixties or seventies with COVID-19, enrolled during active disease.

Here the CDR3 reads CASARDREHTGELFF. The DNA for the CDR3 is TGTGCCTCAGCCCGGGACAGGGAGCACACCGGGGAGCTGTTTTTT. The genes are TRBV30 and TRBJ2-2; 9 positions agree with TRBD1. The CDR3 is made up of 15 amino acids. The trim removed 7 bases at V and 3 bases at J, leaving 9 bases unmatched. Germline V gene sequence: CDR1 GTSNPN, CDR2 SVGIG (reference sequence).

The rearrangement uses TRBV15 and TRBJ2-1; maybe TRBD1 (6 bases). This CDR3 region has 13 residues. CDR1 and CDR2 from the germline V gene are LNHNV and YYDKDF (reference sequence). V was cut by 6 bases and J by 2 bases, with 8 bases left in between. The DNA for the CDR3 is TGTGCCACCAGTCGGACAGCCTACAATGAGCAGTTCTTC. This translates into CATSRTAYNEQFF. Drawing the rest from reference TRBV15 and TRBJ2-1, the complete variable domain is DAMVIQNPRYQVTQFGKPVTLSCSQTLNHNVMYWYQQKSSQAPKLLFHYYDKDFNNEADTPDNFQSRRPNTSFCFLDIRSPGLGDTAMYLCATSRTAYNEQFFGPGTRLTVL.

The chain uses TRBV19 and TRBJ2-5; 9 bases map to TRBD2. Per the germline V gene, CDR1 is LNHDA and CDR2 is SQIVND (reference sequence). J lost 5 bases, V lost 5 bases, and 6 bases had no gene match. CDR3 length equals 14 residues. The CDR3 coding sequence is TGTGCCAGTAGTTTTAGCGGGGGTCTGGAGACCCAGTACTTC. It translates to CASSFSGGLETQYF.

J is TRBJ2-7 and V is TRBV6-5, with 7 positions matching TRBD2. V dropped 8 bases and J dropped 10; count of bases not matched to a gene: 14. The germline gives CDR1 MNHEY, CDR2 SVGAGI. CDR3 size: 13 residues. This chain's CDR3 is CASGRGPIDPQYF. CDR3 DNA: TGTGCCAGCGGGAGGGGCCCCATAGACCCCCAGTACTTC.

The rearrangement links TRBV6-2 or TRBV6-3 to TRBJ1-2, with a possible D match to TRBD1 (5 bases). V was pared by 5 bases and J by 4 bases, with 14 bases between. CDR1 is MNHEY and CDR2 is SVGEGT in the germline V gene. CDR3 size: 14 residues. In nucleotides, the CDR3 is TGTGCCAGCAGTACCAGACAGATCCCCTATGGCTACACCTTC. Protein product: CASSTRQIPYGYTF.

The chain carries TRBV5-5 and TRBJ1-6; no firm D call. Trimming left V 1 base short and J 6 bases short, with 14 bases between. The CDR3 is 16 amino acids. The germline V gene has CDR1 SGHKS and CDR2 YYEKEE (reference sequence). In DNA, the CDR3 is TGTGCCAGCAGCTTGTCTCGGTCTGTACGTAATTCACCCCTCCACTTT. This codes for CASSLSRSVRNSPLHF.

The chain links TRBV1 to TRBJ1-5. TRBV1 is a listed pseudogene. The CDR3 consists of 15 residues. CDR3 nucleotide sequence: TGCACCGCGGCGGGGGGACACGCGGGGAATCAGCCCCAGCATTTT. Residues: CTAAGGHAGNQPQHF.

The chain recombines TRBV15 with TRBJ2-5, with 12 bases fitting TRBD2. The CDR3 is 15 residues long. The germline V gene encodes CDR1 LNHNV and CDR2 YYDKDF (reference sequence). V lost 7 bases and J lost 1; bases outside the gene matches: 4. The CDR3 DNA reads as TGTGCCACCACCCAGGGACTAGCGGGCCAAGAGACCCAGTACTTC. Encoded protein: CATTQGLAGQETQYF.

This clone has only one observation. The chain recombines TRBV11-3 with TRBJ2-5, with D maybe TRBD1 (6 bases). CDR3 length equals 15 residues. Trimming took off 1 base at V and 2 bases at J, with 11 bases between the two ends. Germline CDR1 SGHNT, CDR2 YENEEA. CDR3 sequence (DNA): TGTGCCAGCAGCTTAGCCGGGACACCTCAAGAGACCCAGTACTTC. It is translated as CASSLAGTPQETQYF.

This sequence joins TRBV29-1 and TRBJ2-7; a weak D match, TRBD1 (6 bases). Trimming removed 7 bases from V and 3 bases from J, with 16 bases in between. The CDR3 totals 13 residues. The germline V gene encodes CDR1 SQVTM and CDR2 ANQGSEA. This chain's CDR3 is CSAWDTLDYEQYF. CDR3 nucleotides: TGCAGCGCCTGGGACACGCTGGACTACGAGCAGTACTTC.

The genes are TRBV5-1 and TRBJ1-2, with 7 bases that match TRBD1. The germline CDR1 and CDR2 sequences are SGHRS and YFSETQ. The CDR3 consists of 15 residues. Trimming removed 0 bases from V and 0 bases from J; junction bases left unmatched: 2. The CDR3 DNA reads as TGCGCCAGCAGCTTGGACAGGGGTTCTAACTATGGCTACACCTTC. It codes for CASSLDRGSNYGYTF.

V and J are TRBV18 and TRBJ2-3; D remains unclear. The CDR3 has 14 amino acids. Germline assignment: CDR1 KGHSH and CDR2 LQKENI. The V and J ends lost 3 bases and 5 bases respectively, with 12 bases between them. CDR3 sequence: CASSPRQIVDTQYF. Here the CDR3 DNA reads TGTGCCAGCTCACCCAGGCAGATAGTAGATACGCAGTATTTT.

This clone has only one observation. The chain links TRBV6-4 to TRBJ2-7; TRBD1 aligns across 8 bases. The CDR3 is 18 residues long. With 5 bases clipped from V and 0 bases from J, the junction kept 15 bases outside the gene matches. The germline gives CDR1 MRHNA, CDR2 SNTAGT. CDR3 in amino acids: CASSYRDRRRIGSYEQYF. The CDR3 region has the DNA TGTGCCAGCAGTTACCGGGACAGGCGTAGGATCGGCTCCTACGAGCAGTACTTC.

The rearrangement uses TRBV2 and TRBJ2-7, with D maybe TRBD2 (5 bases). This CDR3 region has 14 residues. V was trimmed by 2 bases and J by 2 bases, leaving 10 bases between them. The V gene's germline CDR1 is SNHLY and CDR2 FYNNEI. The CDR3 spells CASSEWQEAYEQYF. The CDR3 DNA sequence: TGTGCCAGCAGTGAATGGCAGGAGGCCTACGAGCAGTACTTC.

This clone was recorded a few times. The chain recombines TRBV6-5 with TRBJ1-2; maybe TRBD1 (6 bases). CDR3 length: 14 residues. V shed 6 bases and J shed 4 bases, with 15 bases lying between them. The germline V gene has CDR1 MNHEY and CDR2 SVGAGI. CDR3 loop: CASRDGQSFYGYTF. CDR3 coding DNA: TGTGCCAGCAGGGACGGACAGTCCTTCTATGGCTACACCTTC.

In this sample, this clone turned up once. The chain's CDR3 is CASSSGQGRSEQYF. The CDR3 DNA reads as TGTGCCAGCAGCTCAGGACAGGGAAGGTCCGAGCAGTACTTC. The chain is built from TRBV7-8 and TRBJ2-7; 8 bases align to TRBD1. With 4 bases clipped from V and 6 bases from J, the junction kept 8 bases outside the gene matches. CDR3 length: 14 amino acids. Per the germline V gene, CDR1 is SGHVS and CDR2 is FQNEAQ. Full variable domain (rest looked up from reference TRBV7-8 and TRBJ2-7): GAGVSQSPRYKVAKRGQDVALRCDPISGHVSLFWYQQALGQGPEFLTYFQNEAQLDKSGLPSDRFFAERPEGSVSTLKIQRTQQEDSAVYLCASSSGQGRSEQYFGPGTRLTVT.

The rearrangement links TRBV2 to TRBJ1-5, with TRBD1 identical over 10 bases. V was pared by 2 bases and J by 7 bases, with 8 bases of the junction left unmatched. The CDR3 has 16 amino acids. Germline CDR1 is SNHLY and CDR2 is FYNNEI. This CDR3 reads CASSEWGQGTVQPQHF. The CDR3 DNA sequence: TGTGCCAGCAGTGAATGGGGACAGGGGACCGTCCAGCCCCAGCATTTT.

This sequence joins TRBV4-2 and TRBJ2-2; D is perhaps TRBD2 (7 bases). V was pared by 0 bases and J by 4 bases, with 12 bases between. The CDR3 is 16 amino acids. Germline V gene sequence: CDR1 LGHNA, CDR2 YNFKEQ. In nucleotides, the CDR3 is TGTGCCAGCAGCCAAGAGGGGGGGCTCAGCACCGGGGAGCTGTTTTTT. Translated: CASSQEGGLSTGELFF.

This chain links TRBV6-5 with TRBJ2-3; tentative D call: TRBD1 (5 bases). Germline V gives CDR1 MNHEY, CDR2 SVGAGI. V shed 7 bases and J shed 7 bases, with 18 bases lying between them. The CDR3 sequence is 14 residues long. CDR3 sequence reads: CASTTQGPRNTQYF. The CDR3 region has the DNA TGTGCCAGCACCACCCAGGGCCCAAGAAATACGCAGTATTTT.

The rearrangement joins TRBV7-8 to TRBJ1-2; 8 bases are shared with TRBD1. This CDR3 has 13 amino acids. The J segment lost 3 bases and the V segment lost 6 bases, leaving 3 bases of the junction unmatched. The V gene's germline CDR1 is SGHVS and CDR2 FQNEAQ. The DNA for the CDR3 is TGTGCCAGCAGTGACAGGGGAGACTATGGCTACACCTTC. As protein: CASSDRGDYGYTF.

This chain links TRBV19 with TRBJ1-3; D gene ambiguous. Trimming took 1 base from V and 3 from J, leaving 7 bases between them. CDR1 is LNHDA and CDR2 is SQIVND in the germline V gene (reference sequence). This CDR3 contains 14 residues. CDR3 protein: CASSIGEFGNTIYF. CDR3 sequence (DNA): TGTGCCAGTAGTATAGGAGAGTTTGGAAACACCATATATTTT. Looking up the rest from reference TRBV19 and TRBJ1-3 gives the full variable domain: DGGITQSPKYLFRKEGQNVTLSCEQNLNHDAMYWYRQDPGQGLRLIYYSQIVNDFQKGDIAEGYSVSREKKESFPLTVTSAQKNPTAFYLCASSIGEFGNTIYFGEGSWLTVV.

The chain combines TRBV7-9 with TRBJ2-6; TRBD1 aligns across 10 bases. CDR1 and CDR2 (germline): SEHNR, FQNEAQ (reference sequence). The CDR3 totals 17 residues. J gave up 0 bases and V 3 bases, and 2 bases lay outside the gene matches. CDR3: CASSLRTGGSGANVLTF. Here the CDR3 DNA reads TGTGCCAGCAGCTTGAGGACAGGGGGCTCTGGGGCCAACGTCCTGACTTTC.

This chain connects TRBV7-9 to TRBJ2-1; possible D gene TRBD2, 6 bases. CDR3 length: 13 residues. Germline V CDR1 and CDR2: SEHNR, FQNEAQ (reference sequence). Trimming took off 3 bases at V and 10 bases at J, with 13 bases between the two ends. CDR3 loop: CASSFTTAGEQFF. The CDR3 nucleotides read TGTGCCAGCAGCTTCACTACCGCGGGGGAGCAGTTCTTC. Full variable domain (remainder filled in from reference TRBV7-9 and TRBJ2-1): DTGVSQNPRHKITKRGQNVTFRCDPISEHNRLYWYRQTLGQGPEFLTYFQNEAQLEKSRLLSDRFSAERPKGSFSTLEIQRTEQGDSAMYLCASSFTTAGEQFFGPGTRLTVL.